The present entry profiles one T cell receptor beta chain with its context. These data are taken from a study of blood T cell repertoires in COVID-19. The assay was immunoSEQ multiplex PCR, and TCRdb's table has in-frame clones only and misses some. The sample lists some 510,000 clones, 88% occurring once. Sequencing input: PBMCs or T cells enriched from blood (not recorded which). The receptor was isolated from a woman aged 40 to 50 who had recovered from COVID-19.

Here the CDR3 DNA reads TGTGCCACCAGTGATGTGGGACAGGGAAATGGCTACACCTTC. Translating gives CATSDVGQGNGYTF. The chain employs TRBV24-1 and TRBJ1-2, with 9 bases matching TRBD1. From germline, CDR1 is KGHDR and CDR2 SFDVKD. CDR3 length: 14 residues. J gave up 6 bases and V 3 bases, and 4 bases lay outside the gene matches.